One sample yielded the 11 T cell receptor beta chains listed below, sequenced in a study of blood T cells in healthy people across ages. A second PCR, run for roughly 7 to 12 cycles, used a sample-barcoded 5' primer plus a J-beta primer mix. TCRdb itself ran the 5' RACE reads through MiXCR, one entry per CDR3 protein. The sample consists of about 1.5 million distinct CDR3 sequences, under 55% of them appearing once. Sequenced input: blood. These TCRs come from a young woman in good health.

This chain links TRBV20-1 with TRBJ2-5; D gene unclear. The CDR3 contains 12 residues. The germline gives CDR1 DFQATT, CDR2 SNEGSKA (reference sequence). V was shortened by 6 bases and J by 10 bases, with 18 bases between the two germline ends. The CDR3 here is CSAGTDLSLQYF. CDR3 in DNA: TGCAGTGCCGGCACAGACCTAAGCCTCCAGTACTTC.

This chain joins TRBV20-1 and TRBJ2-3; 8 bases map to TRBD1. Losses at the gene ends were 3 bases for V and 1 base for J; bases not matched to a gene: 6. CDR3 length: 15 amino acids. The germline V gene has CDR1 DFQATT and CDR2 SNEGSKA (reference sequence). In DNA, the CDR3 is TGCAGTGCTAGGGGGGACAGGAGAGGCACAGATACGCAGTATTTT. Encoded protein: CSARGDRRGTDTQYF.

This chain uses TRBV6-5 with TRBJ1-2, with D maybe TRBD1 (5 bases). Germline V gives CDR1 MNHEY, CDR2 SVGAGI. V was shortened by 6 bases and J by 4 bases, with 12 bases between the two germline ends. This CDR3 is built from 13 residues. For the CDR3, the DNA is TGTGCCAGCAGGCCCGCGGGGACCTATGGCTACACCTTC. Amino acids: CASRPAGTYGYTF.

The chain joins TRBV20-1 to TRBJ2-3; D gene ambiguous. The germline V and J ends were trimmed by 3 bases and 2 bases, with 12 bases remaining between them. Germline V CDR1 and CDR2: DFQATT, SNEGSKA (reference sequence). The CDR3 sequence is 14 residues long. The CDR3 here is CSASVSWATDTQYF. In DNA, the CDR3 is TGCAGTGCTAGTGTCAGTTGGGCCACAGATACGCAGTATTTT.

The chain links TRBV7-6 to TRBJ2-1; D gene unclear. Germline V gives CDR1 SGHVS, CDR2 FNYEAQ. V was shortened by 0 bases and J by 11 bases, with 5 bases between the two germline ends. The CDR3 is 11 residues long. In DNA, the CDR3 is TGTGCCAGCAGCTTAGCACGAAAGCAGTTCTTC. Protein product: CASSLARKQFF.

The gene calls are TRBV12-3 or TRBV12-4 and TRBJ2-1; 10 nucleotides agree with TRBD2. With V trimmed by 5 bases and J by 0 bases, 4 bases remained unmatched. The CDR3 runs 16 residues. The CDR3 bases are TGTGCCAGCAGTCGGACTAGCGGAGCCTCCTACAATGAGCAGTTCTTC. It translates to CASSRTSGASYNEQFF.

The chain's CDR3 is CASSFSVNYGYTF. In DNA form, the CDR3 reads TGTGCCAGCAGCTTTTCAGTAAACTATGGCTACACCTTC. This rearrangement joins TRBV7-6 to TRBJ1-2; D gene ambiguous. Trimming stripped 3 bases from V and 2 bases from J, with 7 bases between. CDR1 is SGHVS, CDR2 FNYEAQ, per germline. There are 13 residues in the CDR3. The whole variable domain, remainder taken from reference TRBV7-6 and TRBJ1-2, is GAGVSQSPRYKVTKRGQDVALRCDPISGHVSLYWYRQALGQGPEFLTYFNYEAQQDKSGLPNDRFSAERPEGSISTLTIQRTEQRDSAMYRCASSFSVNYGYTFGSGTRLTVV.

This clonotype was picked up many times. This rearrangement joins TRBV6-6 to TRBJ2-5, with D perhaps matching TRBD1 or TRBD2 (5 bases each). The CDR3 loop spans 13 amino acids. The V gene's germline CDR1 is MNHNY and CDR2 SVGAGI (reference sequence). Trimming removed 5 bases from V and 1 base from J, with 8 bases in between. The DNA of the CDR3 is TGTGCCAGCAGTAGAGGGGCCCAAGAGACCCAGTACTTC. Translation: CASSRGAQETQYF.

This clonotype has just a few counts. The chain uses TRBV6-1 and TRBJ2-7; D is possibly TRBD1 (5 bases). The CDR3 is 13 residues long. V was pared by 8 bases and J by 0 bases, with 11 bases between. The germline V gene has CDR1 MNHNS and CDR2 SASEGT. The CDR3 spells CASPDSLSYEQYF. The CDR3 nucleotides read TGTGCCAGCCCCGACAGTCTCTCCTACGAGCAGTACTTC.

This clonotype came up a few times. The chain employs TRBV20-1 and TRBJ2-2; 11 nucleotides align to TRBD1. After removal of 4 bases from V and 5 bases from J, the junction contained 3 bases not matched to a gene. Per germline, CDR1 DFQATT and CDR2 SNEGSKA (reference sequence). The CDR3 runs 14 residues. The CDR3 reads CSAKDRGHTGELFF. CDR3 bases: TGCAGTGCTAAGGACAGGGGGCATACCGGGGAGCTGTTTTTT.

This rearrangement joins TRBV3-1 to TRBJ1-2; D not certain. This CDR3 region has 15 residues. Per germline, CDR1 LGHDT and CDR2 YNNKEL (reference sequence). Trimming took off 4 bases at V and 4 bases at J, with 16 bases between the two ends. Written as DNA, the CDR3 is TGTGCCAGCAGCCCCCGTTGGGAGGAGATCTATGGCTACACCTTC. It specifies CASSPRWEEIYGYTF.